The clone carrying this T cell receptor beta chain was counted between two and nine times. Its specificity is unknown. J lost 5 bases, V lost 3 bases, and 5 bases had no gene match. The germline V gene has CDR1 SGDLS and CDR2 YYNGEE. This CDR3 region has 14 residues. These data originate in a study of blood T cells in healthy people across ages. Whole-study results and caveats: Higher diversity and more naive CD4+ cells were features of long-lived donors, compared to aged donors.

Alongside a J-beta primer mix, a sample-barcoded 5' primer served in a second PCR lasting roughly 7 to 11 cycles. TCRdb re-called the 5' RACE reads through MiXCR, storing one row per CDR3 protein. The sample has more than 1,000,000 distinct CDR3 sequences; approximately 25% are singletons. These data were also filed under a second study, of T cells of mothers and their children. That study reports: Among related mother-child pairs, overlap was slightly higher than in unrelated pairs, though not significantly.

The chain couples TRBV9 to TRBJ1-1; TRBD1 matches at 9 bases. Material for sequencing was blood. This TCR derives from a girl aged 2-9 years in good health. CDR3 DNA: TGTGCCAGCAGCGGGGGACAGGGTAGGACTGAAGCTTTCTTT. This gives the protein CASSGGQGRTEAFF. The variable domain in full, completed from reference TRBV9 and TRBJ1-1, reads DSGVTQTPKHLITATGQRVTLRCSPRSGDLSVYWYQQSLDQGLQFLIQYYNGEERAKGNILERFSAQQFPDLHSELNLSSLELGDSALYFCASSGGQGRTEAFFGQGTRLTVV.